The rows below give T cell receptor beta chains drawn from one sample of a study of cytomegalovirus exposure and HLA in healthy donors. Profiling relied on immunoSEQ multiplex PCR, and the TCRdb table lists in-frame clones only, not all of them. This table holds some 160,000 clones, roughly 72% found once. The sequenced sample was PBMCs. The receptors were gathered from a man aged 40-55 years in good health and CMV-seronegative. CDR3s include the opening cysteine and the closing phenylalanine or tryptophan. A D gene is named only where the DNA matches it firmly. The size of a clone is reported for some rows only, either as once, few or many, or as a class for expanded clones.

>TRBV7-6|-|few|TRBJ2-7
TGTGCCAGCAGCTTAACACAGGGAGCCTACGAGCAGTACTTC
CASSLTQGAYEQYF
>TRBV5-4|-|-|TRBJ1-2
TGTGCCAGCAGCTTGCTCGCCAGGGACTATGGCTACACCTTC
CASSLLARDYGYTF
>TRBV5-1|TRBD1|-|TRBJ2-2
TGCGCCAGCACTTACGGGACAGGGGGCACCGGGGAGCTGTTTTTT
CASTYGTGGTGELFF
>TRBV25-1|TRBD2|once|TRBJ2-2
TGTGCCAGCAGTGCCCTTCTAGCGGGACGACTGTTTTTT
CASSALLAGRLFF
>TRBV4-1|-|-|TRBJ2-7
TGCGCCAGCAGCCAATTAGGGGATCCCTACGAGCAGTACTTC
CASSQLGDPYEQYF
>TRBV7-9|TRBD1|-|TRBJ1-1
TGTTCCAGCAGCTCTCGGGACAGCACTGAAGCTTTCTTT
CSSSSRDSTEAFF
>TRBV5-8|-|-|TRBJ2-4
TGTGCCAGCAGCTTGGGGGGCGCGAAAAACATTCAGTACTTC
CASSLGGAKNIQYF
>TRBV28|TRBD2|-|TRBJ2-3
TGTGCCAGCAGTTTAGCGGGAGTGGCAGATACGCAGTATTTT
CASSLAGVADTQYF
>TRBV9|-|-|TRBJ1-1
TGTGCCAGCAGCGTAGGGGCGCTTCGAACGACTGAAGCTTTCTTT
CASSVGALRTTEAFF
>TRBV29-1|-|few|TRBJ2-5
TGCAGCGTTGGTGGAGCAGAAGAGACCCAGTACTTC
CSVGGAEETQYF
>TRBV29-1|-|-|TRBJ2-1
TGCAGCGTCGGAACAGTAGCGAGTTGCTCCTACAATGAGCAGTTCTTC
CSVGTVASCSYNEQFF
>TRBV6-4|-|-|TRBJ2-3
TGTGCCAGCAGTGACGCCCCAGAAGATACGCAGTATTTT
CASSDAPEDTQYF
>TRBV4-1|TRBD2|-|TRBJ2-7
TGCGCCAGCAGCCAAGGCTATGCGGGAGACGAGCAGTACTTC
CASSQGYAGDEQYF
>TRBV30|TRBD2|-|TRBJ2-5
TGTGCCTGGGGCCAGGGACTAGCGGGAGAGGAGACCCAGTACTTC
CAWGQGLAGEETQYF
>TRBV28|TRBD2|-|TRBJ2-1
TGTGCCAGCATCCTGACTAGCGGCTACAATGAGCAGTTCTTC
CASILTSGYNEQFF
>TRBV4-1|-|-|TRBJ2-3
TGCGCCAGCAGCCGAGTCAGCACAGATACGCAGTATTTT
CASSRVSTDTQYF
>TRBV10-3|-|once|TRBJ2-2
TGTGCCATCAGTGAGTCGCGGCCCGAGACTGCCGGGGAGCTGTTTTTT
CAISESRPETAGELFF
>TRBV6-1|-|-|TRBJ2-5
TGTGCCAGCTTACAGGCTACGGTGTTCGAGACCCAGTACTTC
CASLQATVFETQYF
>TRBV27|-|-|TRBJ2-7
TGTGCCAGCCGTGCCGGCGGTCCTTCCTACGAGCAGTACTTC
CASRAGGPSYEQYF
>TRBV19|-|-|TRBJ2-3
TGTGCCAGTAGGTACAGGGTGGAAGATACGCAGTATTTT
CASRYRVEDTQYF
>TRBV6-5|TRBD2|-|TRBJ2-1
TGTGCCAGCAGTTACAAGGGACTAGCCGCGTACAATGAGCAGTTCTTC
CASSYKGLAAYNEQFF
>TRBV2|-|-|TRBJ1-3
TGTGCCAGCAGCGAGGGGGGGAACACCATATATTTT
CASSEGGNTIYF
>TRBV5-1|-|-|TRBJ1-2
TGCGCCAGCAGCCCTCAACAGCCCTATGGCTACACCTTC
CASSPQQPYGYTF
>TRBV7-6|TRBD2|-|TRBJ2-1
TGTGCCAGCAGCTTAGTGCCAGCGGGAGGGGTTTTCAATGAGCAGTTCTTC
CASSLVPAGGVFNEQFF
>TRBV9|TRBD2|-|TRBJ2-1
TGTGCCAGCAGCGTTAGCGGGAGGGCCGTTAATGAGCAGTTCTTC
CASSVSGRAVNEQFF
>TRBV4-1|TRBD2|-|TRBJ2-1
TGCGCCAGCAGCCAAGTGGGGGGGGTCTACAATGAGCAGTTCTTC
CASSQVGGVYNEQFF
>TRBV7-9|-|-|TRBJ2-5
TGTTCCAGCAGCTTAGGGTTCCTAGGGGCCATCCAAGAGACCCAGTACTTC
CSSSLGFLGAIQETQYF
>TRBV10-3|-|few|TRBJ1-6
TGTGCCATCACGGTAAATTCACCCCTCCACTTT
CAITVNSPLHF
>TRBV12-5|TRBD2|-|TRBJ2-5
TGTGCTAGTGGCTATAGCGGGACGGAGACCCAGTACTTC
CASGYSGTETQYF
>TRBV29-1|-|-|TRBJ1-2
TGCAGCGTTGAAAGAGACAGATCCTATGGCTACACCTTC
CSVERDRSYGYTF
>TRBV9|TRBD2|-|TRBJ2-1
TGTGCCAGCAGCCTCATCGGGACTAGCGGGAGGTATGAGCAGTTCTTC
CASSLIGTSGRYEQFF
>TRBV5-5|-|-|TRBJ2-7
TGTGCCAGCAGCTTAAGCGGTCCTAGCTCCTACGAGCAGTACTTC
CASSLSGPSSYEQYF
>TRBV30|-|-|TRBJ2-7
TGTGCCTGGAGTAGAGGGAACCCCTACGAGCAGTACTTC
CAWSRGNPYEQYF
>TRBV11-1|TRBD1|-|TRBJ2-3
TGTGCCAGCAGCCCCCCAGGGGGAAATACGCAGTATTTT
CASSPPGGNTQYF
>TRBV27|-|-|TRBJ1-4
TGTGCCAGCCGGACTAATGAAAAACTGTTTTTT
CASRTNEKLFF
>TRBV27|TRBD1|-|TRBJ1-2
TGTGCCAGCAGTCCGGGACAGGGGGCGTGGGGCTACACCTTC
CASSPGQGAWGYTF
>TRBV6-1|TRBD1|-|TRBJ2-2
TGTGCCAGCTTGGTCAGGGGGACAGCCGGGGAGCTGTTTTTT
CASLVRGTAGELFF
>TRBV15|TRBD1|-|TRBJ1-2
TGTGCCACCAGCAGGGGACAGGGCTCGGACTATGGCTGCACCTTC
CATSRGQGSDYGCTF
>TRBV5-1|-|-|TRBJ1-2
TGCGCCAGCAGCTTGGGGGGACACCCTAACTATGGCTACACCTTC
CASSLGGHPNYGYTF
>TRBV11-3|-|-|TRBJ2-1
TGTGCCAGCAGCTTGAGACGGGGGGCATACAATGAGCAGTTCTTC
CASSLRRGAYNEQFF
>TRBV4-2|TRBD1|-|TRBJ1-1
TGTGCCAGCAGCCAAACCGGACAGGGTTGGACGGCTTTCTTT
CASSQTGQGWTAFF
>TRBV7-8|TRBD2|-|TRBJ2-7
TGTGCCAGCAGCTTAGCGGGGGAGGGGCAGTACTTC
CASSLAGEGQYF
>TRBV21-1|-|-|TRBJ1-5
TGTGCCAGCAGCAAAACGGGTTTACTACAGGGTCCCAATCAGCCCCAGCATTTT
CASSKTGLLQGPNQPQHF
>TRBV7-3|-|-|TRBJ2-3
TGTGCCAGCAGCTTAACACCGGGGGGCACAGATACGCAGTATTTT
CASSLTPGGTDTQYF
>TRBV5-1|TRBD2|-|TRBJ2-7
TGCGCCAGCAGCTTGGAATGGACTAGCGGCTCCTACGAGCAGTACTTC
CASSLEWTSGSYEQYF
>TRBV5-6|TRBD1|-|TRBJ1-4
TGTGCCAGCAGCCTTCGACCGGGACAGGGGGTAAAACTGTTTTTT
CASSLRPGQGVKLFF
>TRBV19|TRBD2|-|TRBJ2-1
TGTGCCAGTAGTATAAGCGGGAGGATAAACAATGAGCAGTTCTTC
CASSISGRINNEQFF
>TRBV25-1|-|-|TRBJ2-2
TGTGCCAGCAGTGGGGCGGGTACCGGGGAGCTGTTTTTT
CASSGAGTGELFF
>TRBV7-2|TRBD2|-|TRBJ2-7
TGTGCCAGCAGCTTAGGTCACAGCGGGAGTGGCTACGAGCAGTACTTC
CASSLGHSGSGYEQYF
>TRBV11-3|-|once|TRBJ2-7
TGTGCCAGCAGCTTCTTCCGGGACACAAAAGACTACGAGCAGTACTTC
CASSFFRDTKDYEQYF
>TRBV9|TRBD1|few|TRBJ1-1
TGTGCCAGCAGCATTGACAGGGATGATGGTGAAGCTTTCTTT
CASSIDRDDGEAFF
>TRBV7-2|-|-|TRBJ1-2
TGTGCCAGCAGCTTAGGTTTGTGGGGCGCAGAGAACTATGGCTACACCTTC
CASSLGLWGAENYGYTF
>TRBV6-5|TRBD1|-|TRBJ1-5
TGTGCCAGCAGTTACTCGGGACAGGGGGCTTGGCATTTT
CASSYSGQGAWHF
>TRBV11-3|TRBD1|-|TRBJ1-2
TGTGCCAGCAGCCTCCGGGACAGGGAGGGAAGAGTGGATGGCTACACCTTC
CASSLRDREGRVDGYTF